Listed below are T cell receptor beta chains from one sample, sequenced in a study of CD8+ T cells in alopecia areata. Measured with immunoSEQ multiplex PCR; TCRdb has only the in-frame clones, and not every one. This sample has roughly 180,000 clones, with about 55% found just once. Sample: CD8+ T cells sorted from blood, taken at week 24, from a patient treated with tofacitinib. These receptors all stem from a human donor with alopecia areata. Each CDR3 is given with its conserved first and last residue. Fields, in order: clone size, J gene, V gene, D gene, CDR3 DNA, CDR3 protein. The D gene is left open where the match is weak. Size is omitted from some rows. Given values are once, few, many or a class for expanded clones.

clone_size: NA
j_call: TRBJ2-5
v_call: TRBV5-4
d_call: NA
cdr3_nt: TGTGCCAGCAGCTTGGCGGGTGCCAATCAAGAGACCCAGTACTTC
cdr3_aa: CASSLAGANQETQYF

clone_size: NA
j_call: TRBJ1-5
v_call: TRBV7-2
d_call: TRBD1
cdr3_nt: TGTGCCAGCAGCTTCTCAGGGGGCATGCAGCCCCAGCATTTT
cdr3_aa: CASSFSGGMQPQHF

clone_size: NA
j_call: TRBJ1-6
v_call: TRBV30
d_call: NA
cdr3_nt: TGTGCCTGGAGTGTGACCGGTGGGTCCCTCCACTTT
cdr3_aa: CAWSVTGGSLHF

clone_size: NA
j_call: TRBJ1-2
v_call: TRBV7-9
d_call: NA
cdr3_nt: TGTGCCAGCAGCTTCGGGGATTCTATGGGCTACACCTTC
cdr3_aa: CASSFGDSMGYTF

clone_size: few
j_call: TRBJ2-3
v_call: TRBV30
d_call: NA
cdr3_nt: TGTGCCTCTGGGGACTCAAGCACAGATACGCAGTATTTT
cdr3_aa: CASGDSSTDTQYF

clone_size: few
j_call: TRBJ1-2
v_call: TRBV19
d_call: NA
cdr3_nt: TGTGCCAGTAGTTCCATGGGTAACTATGGCTACACCTTC
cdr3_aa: CASSSMGNYGYTF

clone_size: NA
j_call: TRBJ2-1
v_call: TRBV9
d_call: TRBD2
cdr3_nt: TGTGCCAGCAGCGTAGGGTCTGGCGGGGGGCGCTACAATGAGCAGTTCTTC
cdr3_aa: CASSVGSGGGRYNEQFF

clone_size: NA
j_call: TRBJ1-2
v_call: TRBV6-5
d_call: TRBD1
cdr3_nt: TGTGCCAGCAGCCCCGGGACAGCCATCTATAGCTACACCTTC
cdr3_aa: CASSPGTAIYSYTF

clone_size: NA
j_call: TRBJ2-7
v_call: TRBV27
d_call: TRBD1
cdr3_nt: TGTGCCAGCAGTAGAACAGGGGGCGCCTCCTACGAGCAGTACTTC
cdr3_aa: CASSRTGGASYEQYF

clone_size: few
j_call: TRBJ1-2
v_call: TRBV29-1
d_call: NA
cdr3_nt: TGCAGCGTGCCCCAATCTACCTTC
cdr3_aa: CSVPQSTF

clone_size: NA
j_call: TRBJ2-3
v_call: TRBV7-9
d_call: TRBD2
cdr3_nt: TGTGCCAGCAGTACCACCTTGGGACTAGCGCCAGATACGCAGTATTTT
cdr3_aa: CASSTTLGLAPDTQYF

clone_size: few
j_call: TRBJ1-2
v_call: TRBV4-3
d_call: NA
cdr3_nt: TGCGCCAGCAGCCAAGATCTAGGAGAATGGGGTGGCTACACCTTC
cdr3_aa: CASSQDLGEWGGYTF

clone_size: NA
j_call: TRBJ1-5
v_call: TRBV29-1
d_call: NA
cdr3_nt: TGCAGCGTTGAATGGGAGGGGACCCAGCATTTT
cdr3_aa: CSVEWEGTQHF

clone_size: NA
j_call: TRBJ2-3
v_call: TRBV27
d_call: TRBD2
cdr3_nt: TGTGCCAGCAGATCTAATCAGCGGGGAGGCGATACGCAGTATTTT
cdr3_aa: CASRSNQRGGDTQYF

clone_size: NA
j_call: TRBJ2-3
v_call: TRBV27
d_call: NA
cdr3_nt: TGTGCCAGCAGTTTGCGGCGGACGGGCACCACAGATACGCAGTATTTT
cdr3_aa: CASSLRRTGTTDTQYF

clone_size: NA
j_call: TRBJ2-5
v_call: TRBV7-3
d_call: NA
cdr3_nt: TGTGCCAGCAGCTTAAGAGTGGGAGGGGTGACAGGTCAAGAGACCCAGTACTTC
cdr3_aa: CASSLRVGGVTGQETQYF

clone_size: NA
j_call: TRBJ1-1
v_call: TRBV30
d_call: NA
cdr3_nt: TGTGCCTGGAGTTCCGGGTTGGGCACTGAAGCTTTCTTT
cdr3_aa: CAWSSGLGTEAFF

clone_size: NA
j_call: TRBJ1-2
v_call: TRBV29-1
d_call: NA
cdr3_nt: TGCAGCGTTCCCGAGGGCTATGGCTACACCTTC
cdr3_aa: CSVPEGYGYTF

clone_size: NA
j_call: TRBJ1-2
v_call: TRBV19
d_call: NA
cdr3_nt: TGTGCCAGTAGGGCAGAGGACTATGGCTACACCTTC
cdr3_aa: CASRAEDYGYTF

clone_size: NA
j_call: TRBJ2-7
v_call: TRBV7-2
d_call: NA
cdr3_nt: TGTGCCAGCAGACCCGAGGAGGGACCCTACGAGCAGTACTTC
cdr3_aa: CASRPEEGPYEQYF

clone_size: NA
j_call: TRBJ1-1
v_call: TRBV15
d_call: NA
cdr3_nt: TGTGCCACCAGCCCCAACAGGAACACTGAAGCTTTCTTT
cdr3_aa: CATSPNRNTEAFF

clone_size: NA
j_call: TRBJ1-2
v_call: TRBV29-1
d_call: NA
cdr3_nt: TGCAGCGTCCCGGACAGTTTGTCCTTAGATGGCTACACCTTC
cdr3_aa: CSVPDSLSLDGYTF

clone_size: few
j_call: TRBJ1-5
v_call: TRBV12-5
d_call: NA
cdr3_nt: TGTGCTAGTGGTCCACAGGGACTCAATCAGCCCCAGCATTTT
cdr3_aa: CASGPQGLNQPQHF

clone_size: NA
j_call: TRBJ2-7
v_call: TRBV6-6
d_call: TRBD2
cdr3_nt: TGTGCCAGCAGTTACCTACTAGCGGGGGCTTCCTACGAGCAGTACTTC
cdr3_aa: CASSYLLAGASYEQYF

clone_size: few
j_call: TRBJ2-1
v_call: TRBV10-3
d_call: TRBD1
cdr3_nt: TGTGCCATCAGTGAGACCTACCGGGACAGGGTCTCTCATGAGCAGTTCTTC
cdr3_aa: CAISETYRDRVSHEQFF

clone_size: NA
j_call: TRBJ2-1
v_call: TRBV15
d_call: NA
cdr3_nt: TGTGCCACCAGCAGAGATGGCTCCTACAATGAGCAGTTCTTC
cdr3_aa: CATSRDGSYNEQFF

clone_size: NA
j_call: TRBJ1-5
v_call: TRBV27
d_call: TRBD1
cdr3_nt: TGTGCCAGCAGTCCCGGGACAGGGGGTGTTCAGCCCCAGCATTTT
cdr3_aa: CASSPGTGGVQPQHF

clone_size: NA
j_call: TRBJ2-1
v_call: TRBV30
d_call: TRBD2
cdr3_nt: TGTGCCTGGAGTGAGGGATTTACTAGCGGGGGCTACAATGAGCAGTTCTTC
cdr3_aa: CAWSEGFTSGGYNEQFF

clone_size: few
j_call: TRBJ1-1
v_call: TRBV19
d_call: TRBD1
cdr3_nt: TGTGCCAGCGGGACAGCGAACACTGAAGCTTTCTTT
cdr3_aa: CASGTANTEAFF

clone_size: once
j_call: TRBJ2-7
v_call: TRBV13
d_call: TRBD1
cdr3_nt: TGTGCCAGCAGCTTAGAAGGGACAGGGTCTTACGAGCAGTACTTC
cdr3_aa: CASSLEGTGSYEQYF

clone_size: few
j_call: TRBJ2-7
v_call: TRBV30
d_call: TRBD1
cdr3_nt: TGTGCCTGGAACAAAGGACAGGGGACCGCCTACGAGCAGTACTTC
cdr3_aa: CAWNKGQGTAYEQYF

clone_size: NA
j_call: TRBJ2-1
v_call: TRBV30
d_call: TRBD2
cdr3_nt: TGTGCCTGGAGTGAAGCTAGCGGGGGGACCTACAATGAGCAGTTCTTC
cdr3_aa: CAWSEASGGTYNEQFF

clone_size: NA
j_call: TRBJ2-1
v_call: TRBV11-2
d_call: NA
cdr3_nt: TGTGCCAGCAGCTTATACCCCACCGGTCCTGATGAGCAGTTCTTC
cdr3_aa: CASSLYPTGPDEQFF

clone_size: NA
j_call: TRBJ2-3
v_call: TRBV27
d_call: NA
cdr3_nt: TGTGCCAGCAGTTCGTCGGACAGCCGGGTTAGCACAGATACGCAGTATTTT
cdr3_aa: CASSSSDSRVSTDTQYF

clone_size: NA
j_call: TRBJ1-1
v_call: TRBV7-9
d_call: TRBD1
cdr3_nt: TGTGCCAGCAGCCCCTCCGGGACAGGGATGAACACTGAAGCTTTCTTT
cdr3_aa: CASSPSGTGMNTEAFF

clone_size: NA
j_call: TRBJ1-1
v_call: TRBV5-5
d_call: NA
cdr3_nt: TGTGCCAGCAGCTTAGGGGGGCGATCTGAAGCTTTCTTT
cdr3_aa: CASSLGGRSEAFF